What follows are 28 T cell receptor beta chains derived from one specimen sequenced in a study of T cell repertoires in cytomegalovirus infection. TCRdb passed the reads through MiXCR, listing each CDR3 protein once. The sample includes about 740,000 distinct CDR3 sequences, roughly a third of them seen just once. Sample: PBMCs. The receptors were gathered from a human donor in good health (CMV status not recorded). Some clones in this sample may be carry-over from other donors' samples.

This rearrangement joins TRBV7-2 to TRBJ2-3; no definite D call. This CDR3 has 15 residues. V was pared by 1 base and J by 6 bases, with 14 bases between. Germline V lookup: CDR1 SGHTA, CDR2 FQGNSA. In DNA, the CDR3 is TGTGCCAGCAGCTTAGGTCAGTGTCCCATCGATACGCAGTATTTT. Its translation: CASSLGQCPIDTQYF.

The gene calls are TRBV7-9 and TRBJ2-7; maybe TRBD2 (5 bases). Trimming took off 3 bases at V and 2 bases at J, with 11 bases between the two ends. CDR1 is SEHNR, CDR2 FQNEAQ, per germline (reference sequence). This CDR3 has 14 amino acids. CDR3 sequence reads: CASSFARRTYEQYF. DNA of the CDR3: TGTGCCAGCAGCTTCGCCCGGAGGACCTACGAGCAGTACTTC.

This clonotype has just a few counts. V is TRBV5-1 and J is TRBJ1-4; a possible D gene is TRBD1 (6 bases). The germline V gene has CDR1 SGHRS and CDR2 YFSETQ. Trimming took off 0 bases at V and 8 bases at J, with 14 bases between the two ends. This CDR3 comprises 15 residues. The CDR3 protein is CASSLDAGGDEKLFF. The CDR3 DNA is TGCGCCAGCAGCTTGGATGCCGGGGGCGACGAAAAACTGTTTTTT.

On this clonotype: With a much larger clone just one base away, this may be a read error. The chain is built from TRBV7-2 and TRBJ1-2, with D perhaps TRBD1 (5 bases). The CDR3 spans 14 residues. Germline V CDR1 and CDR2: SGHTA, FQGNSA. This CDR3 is CASSLGGSNHGYTF. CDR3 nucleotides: TGTGCCAGCAGCTTAGGGGGGTCTAACCATGGCTACACCTTC. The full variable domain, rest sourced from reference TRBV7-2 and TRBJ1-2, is GAGVSQSPSNKVTEKGKDVELRCDPISGHTALYWYRQSLGQGLEFLIYFQGNSAPDKSGLPSDRFSAERTGGSVSTLTIQRTQQEDSAVYLCASSLGGSNHGYTFGSGTRLTVV.

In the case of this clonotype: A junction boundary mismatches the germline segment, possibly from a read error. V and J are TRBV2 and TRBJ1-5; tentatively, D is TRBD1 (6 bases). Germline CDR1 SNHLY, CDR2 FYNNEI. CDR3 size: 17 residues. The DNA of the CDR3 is TGTGCCCGCAGTGAAACGCTCGTCAGGGGTGAAAAAAAGCCCCAGCATTTT. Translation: CARSETLVRGEKKPQHF. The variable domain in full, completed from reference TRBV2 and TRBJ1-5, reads EPEVTQTPSHQVTQMGQEVILRCVPISNHLYFYWYRQILGQKVEFLVSFYNNEISEKSEIFDDQFSVERPDGSNFTLKIRSTKLEDSAMYFCARSETLVRGEKKPQHFGDGTRLSIL.

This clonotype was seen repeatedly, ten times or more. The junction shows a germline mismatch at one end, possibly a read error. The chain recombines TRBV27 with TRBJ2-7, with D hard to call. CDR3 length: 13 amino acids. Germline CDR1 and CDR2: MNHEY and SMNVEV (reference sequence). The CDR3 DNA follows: TGTGCCAGCAGCTTATCTGGGTCCTACGAGCAGTACTTC. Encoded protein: CASSLSGSYEQYF.

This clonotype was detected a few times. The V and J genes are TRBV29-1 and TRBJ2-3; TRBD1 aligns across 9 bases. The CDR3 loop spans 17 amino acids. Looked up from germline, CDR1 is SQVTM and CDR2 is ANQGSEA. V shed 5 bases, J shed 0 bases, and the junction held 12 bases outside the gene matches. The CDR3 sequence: CSVPRDRVTGSTDTQYF. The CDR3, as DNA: TGCAGCGTTCCTAGGGACAGGGTGACAGGGAGCACAGATACGCAGTATTTT.

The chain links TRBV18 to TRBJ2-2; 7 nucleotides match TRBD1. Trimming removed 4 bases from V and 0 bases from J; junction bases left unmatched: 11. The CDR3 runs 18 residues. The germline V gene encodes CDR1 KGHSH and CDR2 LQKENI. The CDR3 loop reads CASSRESDRAANTGELFF. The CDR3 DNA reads TGTGCCAGCTCACGGGAAAGCGACAGGGCCGCGAACACCGGGGAGCTGTTTTTT.

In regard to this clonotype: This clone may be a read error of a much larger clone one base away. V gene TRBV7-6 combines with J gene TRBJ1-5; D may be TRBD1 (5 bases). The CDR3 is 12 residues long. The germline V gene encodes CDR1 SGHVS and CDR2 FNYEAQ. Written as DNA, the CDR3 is TGTTCCAGCAGCTCAGGGTACCAGCCCCAGCATTTT. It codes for CSSSSGYQPQHF.

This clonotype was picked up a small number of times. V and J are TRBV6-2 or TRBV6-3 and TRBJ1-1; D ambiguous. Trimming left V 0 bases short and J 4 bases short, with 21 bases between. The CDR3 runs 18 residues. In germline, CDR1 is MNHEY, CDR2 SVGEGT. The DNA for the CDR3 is TGTGCCAGCAGTTACTCAGGTCGGGGTTCGGGAGGTGGCACTGAAGCTTTCTTT. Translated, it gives CASSYSGRGSGGGTEAFF.

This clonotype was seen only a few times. The CDR3 region is CASSSEPLQLSEAFF. In nucleotides, the CDR3 is TGTGCCAGCAGCTCAGAACCTCTTCAGTTATCTGAAGCTTTCTTT. The chain has TRBV27 and TRBJ1-1; the D is unclear. Trimming cost V 6 bases and J 6 bases, with 20 bases left between them. The V gene's germline CDR1 is MNHEY and CDR2 SMNVEV (reference sequence). The CDR3 runs 15 residues.

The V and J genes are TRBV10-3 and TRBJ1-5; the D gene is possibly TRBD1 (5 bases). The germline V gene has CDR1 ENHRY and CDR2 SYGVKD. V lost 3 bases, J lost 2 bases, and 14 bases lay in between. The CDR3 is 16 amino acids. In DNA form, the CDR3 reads TGTGCCATCAGTGACGCCCGGGGGAGCGGCAATCAGCCCCAGCATTTT. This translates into CAISDARGSGNQPQHF.

The CDR3 nucleotides read TGTGCCAGCAGTTACTCGATCGTCGGTGAGCAGTTCTTC. This encodes CASSYSIVGEQFF. V and J are TRBV6-8 and TRBJ2-1; D unresolved. The CDR3 has 13 residues. The germline gives CDR1 MNHGY, CDR2 SAAAGT. V was trimmed by 0 bases and J by 9 bases, leaving 9 bases between them.

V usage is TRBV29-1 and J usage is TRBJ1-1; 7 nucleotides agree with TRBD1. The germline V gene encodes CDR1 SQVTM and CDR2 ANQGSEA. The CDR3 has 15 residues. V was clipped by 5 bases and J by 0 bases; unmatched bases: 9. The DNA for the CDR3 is TGCAGCGTTCAGCCTCGACAGGGATTGAACACTGAAGCTTTCTTT. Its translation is CSVQPRQGLNTEAFF.

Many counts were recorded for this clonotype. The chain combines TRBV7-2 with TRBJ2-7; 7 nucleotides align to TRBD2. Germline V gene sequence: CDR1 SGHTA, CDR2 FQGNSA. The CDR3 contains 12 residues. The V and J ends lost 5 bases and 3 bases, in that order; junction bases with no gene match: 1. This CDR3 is CASSGEGYEQYF. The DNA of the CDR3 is TGTGCCAGCAGCGGGGAGGGCTACGAGCAGTACTTC.

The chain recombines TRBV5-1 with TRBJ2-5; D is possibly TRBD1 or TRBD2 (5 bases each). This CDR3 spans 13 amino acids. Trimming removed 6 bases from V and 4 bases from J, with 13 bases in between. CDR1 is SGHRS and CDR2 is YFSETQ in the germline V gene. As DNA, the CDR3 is TGCGCCAGCACCGGCAGGGCGGGAGAGACCCAGTACTTC. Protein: CASTGRAGETQYF.

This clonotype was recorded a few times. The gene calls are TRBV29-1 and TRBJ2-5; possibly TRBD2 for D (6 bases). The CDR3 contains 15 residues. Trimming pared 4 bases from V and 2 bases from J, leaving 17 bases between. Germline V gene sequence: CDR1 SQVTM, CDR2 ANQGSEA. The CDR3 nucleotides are TGCAGCGTTGTGCGGCAGGGAGGAGGACAAGAGACCCAGTACTTC. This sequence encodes CSVVRQGGGQETQYF.

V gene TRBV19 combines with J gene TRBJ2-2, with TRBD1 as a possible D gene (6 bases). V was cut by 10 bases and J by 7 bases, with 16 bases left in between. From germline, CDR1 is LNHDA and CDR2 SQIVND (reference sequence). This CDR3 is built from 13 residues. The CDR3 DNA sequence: TGTGCCACTCAGGGGTTCGCAAACGGGGAGCTGTTTTTT. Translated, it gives CATQGFANGELFF.

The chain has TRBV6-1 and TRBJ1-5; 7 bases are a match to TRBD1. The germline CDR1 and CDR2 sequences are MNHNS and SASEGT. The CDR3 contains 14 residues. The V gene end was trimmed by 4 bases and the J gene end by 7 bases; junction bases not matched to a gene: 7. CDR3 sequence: CASSVAGTEQPQHF. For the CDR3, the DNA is TGTGCCAGCAGTGTGGCAGGGACAGAACAGCCCCAGCATTTT.

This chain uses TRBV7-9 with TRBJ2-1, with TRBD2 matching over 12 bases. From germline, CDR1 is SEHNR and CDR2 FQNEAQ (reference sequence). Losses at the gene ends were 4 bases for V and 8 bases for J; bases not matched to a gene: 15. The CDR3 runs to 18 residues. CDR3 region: CASSSPRGLAGGQHEQFF. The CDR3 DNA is TGTGCCAGCAGCTCCCCTAGGGGGCTAGCGGGAGGGCAACATGAGCAGTTCTTC.

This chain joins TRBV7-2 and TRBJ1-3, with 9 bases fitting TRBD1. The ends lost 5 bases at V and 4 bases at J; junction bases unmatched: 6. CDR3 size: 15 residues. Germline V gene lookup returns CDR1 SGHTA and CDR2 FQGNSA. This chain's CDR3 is CASSPDRGGGNTIYF. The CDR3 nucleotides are TGTGCCAGCAGCCCGGACAGGGGAGGAGGAAACACCATATATTTT.

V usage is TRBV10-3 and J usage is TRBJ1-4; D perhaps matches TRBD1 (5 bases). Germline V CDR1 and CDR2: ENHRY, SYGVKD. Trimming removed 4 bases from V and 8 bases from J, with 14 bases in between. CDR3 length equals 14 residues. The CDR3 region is CAISGTMEGEKLFF. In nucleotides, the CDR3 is TGTGCCATCAGTGGGACAATGGAAGGAGAAAAACTGTTTTTT.

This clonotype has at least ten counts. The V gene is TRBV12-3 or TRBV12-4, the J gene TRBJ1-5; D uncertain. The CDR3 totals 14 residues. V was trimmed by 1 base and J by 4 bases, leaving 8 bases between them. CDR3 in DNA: TGTGCCAGCAGTTTAGGGCAGGTGAATCAGCCCCAGCATTTT. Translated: CASSLGQVNQPQHF.

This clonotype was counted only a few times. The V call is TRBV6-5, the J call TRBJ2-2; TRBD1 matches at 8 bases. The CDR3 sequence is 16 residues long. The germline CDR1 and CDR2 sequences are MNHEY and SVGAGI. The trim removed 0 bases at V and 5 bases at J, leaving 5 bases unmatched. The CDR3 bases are TGTGCCAGCAGTTACTCCCGGACAGGGAATACCGGGGAGCTGTTTTTT. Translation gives CASSYSRTGNTGELFF.

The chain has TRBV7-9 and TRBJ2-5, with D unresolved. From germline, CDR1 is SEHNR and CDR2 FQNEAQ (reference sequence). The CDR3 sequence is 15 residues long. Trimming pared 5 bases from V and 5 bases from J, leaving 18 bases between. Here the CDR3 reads CASSPWAGASETQYF. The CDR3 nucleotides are TGTGCCAGCAGCCCTTGGGCAGGTGCGAGCGAGACCCAGTACTTC.

This chain's CDR3 is CASSMESSGNTIYF. The CDR3 DNA reads TGTGCCAGTAGTATGGAAAGCTCTGGAAACACCATATATTTT. The chain combines TRBV19 with TRBJ1-3; D is undetermined. The germline V and J ends were trimmed by 3 bases and 0 bases, with 6 bases remaining between them. Germline V lookup: CDR1 LNHDA, CDR2 SQIVND (reference sequence). The CDR3 loop spans 14 amino acids.

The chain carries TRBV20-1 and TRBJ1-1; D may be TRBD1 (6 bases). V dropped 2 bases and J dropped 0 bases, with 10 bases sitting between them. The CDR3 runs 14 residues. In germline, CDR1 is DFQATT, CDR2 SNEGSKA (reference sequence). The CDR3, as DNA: TGCAGTGCTAGACGGGCAGGGGTGAACACTGAAGCTTTCTTT. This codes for CSARRAGVNTEAFF.

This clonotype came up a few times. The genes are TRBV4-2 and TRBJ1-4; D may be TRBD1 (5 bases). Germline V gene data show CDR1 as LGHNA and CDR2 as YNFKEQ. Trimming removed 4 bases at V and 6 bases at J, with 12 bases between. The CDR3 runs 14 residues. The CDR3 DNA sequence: TGTGCCAGCAGCCCGGGGGAAATAGATGAAAAACTGTTTTTT. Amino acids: CASSPGEIDEKLFF.